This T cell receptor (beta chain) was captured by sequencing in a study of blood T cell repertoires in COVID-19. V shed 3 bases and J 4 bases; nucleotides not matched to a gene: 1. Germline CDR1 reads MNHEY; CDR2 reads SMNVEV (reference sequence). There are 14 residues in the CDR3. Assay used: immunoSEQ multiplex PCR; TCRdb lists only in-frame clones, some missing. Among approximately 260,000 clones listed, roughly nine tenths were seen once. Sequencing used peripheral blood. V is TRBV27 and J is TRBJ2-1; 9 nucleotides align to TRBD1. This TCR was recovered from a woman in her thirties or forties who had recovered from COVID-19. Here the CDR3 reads CASSLGQGYNEQFF. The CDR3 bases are TGTGCCAGCAGTTTGGGACAGGGTTACAATGAGCAGTTCTTC.